Listed here are 20 T cell receptor beta chains from one sample, sequenced in a study of T cells in Graves' hyperthyroidism and ophthalmopathy. TCR beta CDR3 regions were amplified from RNA transcripts. The HTBI primer set drove a first-round RT-PCR of the TCR CDR3. Each CDR3 protein gets one entry after TCRdb re-called the multiplex PCR reads with MiXCR. There are over 450,000 distinct CDR3 sequences in the sample; more than 15% occur only once, and roughly a sixth lies in the top ten. Input material: blood. These receptors were taken from a woman aged 18-29 years with Graves' ophthalmopathy.

This clonotype was observed many times. This chain connects TRBV27 to TRBJ2-5; D is tentatively TRBD1 or TRBD2 (5 bases each). Trimming removed 5 bases at V and 5 bases at J, with 18 bases between. The CDR3 is 15 amino acids. Germline-derived CDR1 and CDR2 are MNHEY and SMNVEV (reference sequence). CDR3 bases: TGTGCCAGCAGTCTTACGTCTGGGGGAGAGGAGACCCAGTACTTC. This translates into CASSLTSGGEETQYF.

Many counts were recorded for this clonotype. V and J are TRBV10-3 and TRBJ1-1, with D possibly matching TRBD1 (5 bases). The CDR3 spans 14 residues. Trimming left V 0 bases short and J 4 bases short, with 9 bases between. In germline, CDR1 is ENHRY, CDR2 SYGVKD. CDR3 DNA sequence: TGTGCCATCAGTGAGTCCCCAGGGACCACTGAAGCTTTCTTT. Translation: CAISESPGTTEAFF.

CDR3 in amino acids: CSVVGGGAKETQYF. The CDR3 coding sequence is TGCAGCGTTGTAGGCGGGGGGGCCAAAGAGACCCAGTACTTC. This sequence joins TRBV29-1 and TRBJ2-5; 9 nucleotides line up with TRBD2. CDR3 length equals 14 residues. The junction had 6 bases not matched to a gene; V was cut back by 4 bases and J by 3 bases. Per germline, CDR1 SQVTM and CDR2 ANQGSEA.

The chain couples TRBV30 to TRBJ1-5; D possibly corresponds to TRBD1 (6 bases). The length of the CDR3 is 13 residues. V was clipped by 4 bases and J by 6 bases, with 13 bases between them. CDR1 is GTSNPN and CDR2 is SVGIG in the germline V gene (reference sequence). The CDR3 here is CAWNGGAGQPQHF. In nucleotides, the CDR3 is TGTGCCTGGAATGGGGGCGCCGGTCAGCCCCAGCATTTT. Based on the CDR3 plus reference TRBV30 and TRBJ1-5, the full variable domain is SQTIHQWPATLVQPVGSPLSLECTVEGTSNPNLYWYRQAAGRGLQLLFYSVGIGQISSEVPQNLSASRPQDRQFILSSKKLLLSDSGFYLCAWNGGAGQPQHFGDGTRLSIL.

The sample holds a few counts of this clonotype. The rearrangement joins TRBV7-3 to TRBJ1-1; D perhaps matches TRBD1 (6 bases). In germline, CDR1 is SGHTA, CDR2 FQGTGA. The V end was cut by 5 bases, the J end by 5 bases, with 15 bases between. This CDR3 contains 14 residues. The CDR3 loop is CASSPGTIGTEAFF. In DNA, the CDR3 is TGTGCCAGCAGCCCCGGGACAATAGGTACTGAAGCTTTCTTT.

The table lists this clonotype with a few counts. This chain joins TRBV24-1 and TRBJ2-5; D unresolved. CDR1 KGHDR and CDR2 SFDVKD come from the germline V gene. The CDR3 length is 13 residues. Trimming shortened V by 3 bases and J by 5 bases, and 9 bases separated the two germline ends. The CDR3 spells CATSDGRLETQYF. The CDR3, as DNA: TGTGCCACCAGTGATGGTAGACTGGAGACCCAGTACTTC.

There are a few counts of this clonotype. The V call is TRBV18, the J call TRBJ1-2; D is possibly TRBD1 (5 bases). The V end lost 6 bases, the J end lost 8 bases, and 19 bases lay between the germline ends. Per germline, CDR1 KGHSH and CDR2 LQKENI. This CDR3 region has 14 residues. The CDR3 loop is CASSGRGSPRGYTF. CDR3 DNA: TGTGCCAGCTCCGGGCGGGGGAGCCCTAGGGGCTACACCTTC.

About this clonotype itself: Relative to the germline gene, one junction end is altered; a read error may explain this. The chain recombines TRBV7-2 with TRBJ2-7, with D hard to call. The V gene's germline CDR1 is SGHTA and CDR2 FQGNSA. The CDR3 contains 13 residues. DNA of the CDR3: TGTGCCAGCAGCCGAGACGGGTACTACGGGCAGTACTTC. Translating it yields CASSRDGYYGQYF.

This clonotype was picked up a small number of times. The rearrangement links TRBV12-3 or TRBV12-4 to TRBJ1-1; the D is unclear. V was clipped by 2 bases and J by 5 bases, with 15 bases between them. This CDR3 spans 15 amino acids. The CDR3 DNA follows: TGTGCCAGCAGTTTAACGTCCGGGATTCCGACTGAAGCTTTCTTT. Protein sequence: CASSLTSGIPTEAFF.

This clonotype has ten or more counts. The rearrangement links TRBV7-8 to TRBJ2-1; D gene ambiguous. Germline-derived CDR1 and CDR2 are SGHVS and FQNEAQ. This CDR3 has 17 residues. V lost 1 base and J lost 1, with 14 bases in between. The CDR3 protein is CASSLEAPLGSYNEQFF. DNA for the CDR3: TGTGCCAGCAGCTTAGAAGCACCACTGGGGTCCTACAATGAGCAGTTCTTC. Using reference TRBV7-8 and TRBJ2-1 for the parts outside the CDR3, the full variable domain is GAGVSQSPRYKVAKRGQDVALRCDPISGHVSLFWYQQALGQGPEFLTYFQNEAQLDKSGLPSDRFFAERPEGSVSTLKIQRTQQEDSAVYLCASSLEAPLGSYNEQFFGPGTRLTVL.

The chain has TRBV7-2 and TRBJ2-5; a weak D match, TRBD1 (5 bases). Trimming shortened V by 5 bases and J by 3 bases, and 13 bases separated the two germline ends. Per the germline V gene, CDR1 is SGHTA and CDR2 is FQGNSA. This CDR3 has 14 residues. Here the CDR3 DNA reads TGTGCCAGCAGCGTAGGTGAAGGGGAAGAGACCCAGTACTTC. Residues: CASSVGEGEETQYF. The complete variable domain, with remaining parts taken from reference TRBV7-2 and TRBJ2-5, reads GAGVSQSPSNKVTEKGKDVELRCDPISGHTALYWYRQSLGQGLEFLIYFQGNSAPDKSGLPSDRFSAERTGGSVSTLTIQRTQQEDSAVYLCASSVGEGEETQYFGPGTRLLVL.

In this sample, this clonotype turned up many times. The rearrangement links TRBV28 to TRBJ2-3; TRBD2 matches at 10 bases. Trimming took 5 bases from V and 3 from J; bases not matched to a gene: 5. The CDR3 has 15 amino acids. Germline CDR1 reads MDHEN; CDR2 reads SYDVKM. The CDR3 loop reads CASSLAGEGTDTQYF. CDR3 sequence (DNA): TGTGCCAGCAGTCTAGCGGGAGAGGGGACAGATACGCAGTATTTT.

This clonotype was detected a few times. The V and J genes are TRBV28 and TRBJ2-2, with D maybe TRBD1 (7 bases). Trimming shortened V by 1 base and J by 1 base, and 16 bases separated the two germline ends. This CDR3 spans 18 amino acids. Germline loops: CDR1 MDHEN, CDR2 SYDVKM. The DNA for the CDR3 is TGTGCCAGCAGTTTATCTGGTTGGCAGGGGGGGAACACCGGGGAGCTGTTTTTT. It specifies CASSLSGWQGGNTGELFF.

The V and J genes are TRBV7-8 and TRBJ2-2; 8 nucleotides match TRBD1. This CDR3 has 17 amino acids. Looked up from germline, CDR1 is SGHVS and CDR2 is FQNEAQ. Germline trimming cut 5 bases from V and 5 bases from J; bases unmatched to any gene: 13. DNA for the CDR3: TGTGCCAGCAGCAAAAATTCGGACAGGGCGGGGACCGGGGAGCTGTTTTTT. It codes for CASSKNSDRAGTGELFF. The full variable domain, in which reference TRBV7-8 and TRBJ2-2 provide the parts outside the CDR3, is GAGVSQSPRYKVAKRGQDVALRCDPISGHVSLFWYQQALGQGPEFLTYFQNEAQLDKSGLPSDRFFAERPEGSVSTLKIQRTQQEDSAVYLCASSKNSDRAGTGELFFGEGSRLTVL.

This clonotype was detected only a few times. V usage is TRBV4-2 and J usage is TRBJ2-2, with 13 bases lining up with TRBD2. Germline V gene data show CDR1 as LGHNA and CDR2 as YNFKEQ. CDR3 length equals 17 residues. J was trimmed by 3 bases and V by 3 bases; bases with no gene match: 4. The CDR3 region is CASSQRTSGGDTGELFF. The CDR3 DNA reads TGTGCCAGCAGCCAGCGGACTAGCGGGGGAGACACCGGGGAGCTGTTTTTT.

This clonotype was recorded at least ten times. The rearrangement joins TRBV29-1 to TRBJ2-7, with no clear D. The CDR3 is 13 residues long. Trimming stripped 7 bases from V and 1 base from J, with 14 bases between. Germline V gives CDR1 SQVTM, CDR2 ANQGSEA. The CDR3 here is CSATIPGSYEQYF. CDR3 nucleotide sequence: TGCAGCGCTACCATCCCTGGATCCTACGAGCAGTACTTC.

A remark on this clonotype: Since a much larger clone is just one base distant, this may be a read error. This chain links TRBV27 with TRBJ1-2, with 12 bases fitting TRBD1. CDR3 length: 15 residues. Trimming cost V 2 bases and J 6 bases; bases outside gene matches: 4. Germline CDR1 and CDR2: MNHEY and SMNVEV (reference sequence). The CDR3 protein is CASSLRDRGRHGYTF. CDR3 DNA sequence: TGTGCCAGCAGTTTAAGGGACAGGGGGCGACATGGCTACACCTTC.

This clonotype was counted only a few times. The chain employs TRBV7-9 and TRBJ1-2; TRBD1 matches at 9 bases. CDR1 is SEHNR, CDR2 FQNEAQ, per germline (reference sequence). The V gene end was trimmed by 5 bases and the J gene end by 10 bases; junction bases not matched to a gene: 8. This CDR3 is built from 13 residues. CDR3 residues: CASSPLRDRDYTF. CDR3 in DNA: TGTGCCAGCAGCCCCCTCCGGGACAGGGACTACACCTTC.

A few counts support this clonotype. V usage is TRBV7-9 and J usage is TRBJ1-6; D gene uncertain. Germline V CDR1 and CDR2: SEHNR, FQNEAQ (reference sequence). V lost 5 bases and J 8 bases, leaving 16 bases between the germline ends. This CDR3 has 15 residues. The CDR3 nucleotides are TGTGCCAGCAGCCCGGTCTTGGACGGGGATTCACCCCTCCACTTT. Protein product: CASSPVLDGDSPLHF.

Only a few counts were recorded for this clonotype. DNA of the CDR3: TGCGCCAGCAGGGGCGGGGGGGCCAACTCCTACAATGAGCAGTTCTTC. This encodes CASRGGGANSYNEQFF. The chain couples TRBV5-1 to TRBJ2-1; 9 bases are a match to TRBD2. CDR3 length equals 16 residues. J was trimmed by 0 bases and V by 5 bases; bases with no gene match: 6. Germline CDR1 is SGHRS and CDR2 is YFSETQ.